This T cell receptor (beta chain) comes out of a study of beta chain features in type 1 diabetes. About this clone: Its target is unknown.

The isolated RNA, all of it, was reverse transcribed, so expressed TCRB transcripts were what got sequenced. Sequenced naive, central memory and regulatory T cell samples produced an average of approximately 3.5 million reads. The method was immunoSEQ multiplex PCR; TCRdb's version includes in-frame clones alone and lacks a portion of them. This sample has about 900,000 clones, with roughly 15% found just once. Study results and limitations: A pattern of fewer insertions and more deletions at VDJ junctions was seen in type 1 diabetes patients.

Trimming cost V 7 bases and J 3 bases; bases outside gene matches: 7. The CDR3 extends over 15 amino acids. The germline CDR1 and CDR2 sequences are LNHDA and SQIVND (reference sequence). Isolation of CD4+ naive, central memory, regulatory and stem cell-like memory cells was achieved by sorting via CD45RO/CCR7/CD25/CD127/CD95/CD27. Sorted populations all had greater than 98% purity. V is TRBV19 and J is TRBJ2-2, with 8 positions matching TRBD2. The clonotype comes from a woman under 30 in good health. The sample comprised naive CD4+ T cells from blood. CDR3 bases: TGTGCCAGTAAAACGGGAGGGCCGGACACCGGGGAGCTGTTTTTT. Translated, it gives CASKTGGPDTGELFF.